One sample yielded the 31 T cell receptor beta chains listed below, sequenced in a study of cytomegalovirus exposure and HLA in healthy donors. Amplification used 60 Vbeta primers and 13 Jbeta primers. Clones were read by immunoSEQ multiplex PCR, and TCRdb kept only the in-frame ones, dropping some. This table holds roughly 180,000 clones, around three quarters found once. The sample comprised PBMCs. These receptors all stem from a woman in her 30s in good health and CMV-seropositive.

Written as DNA, the CDR3 is TGTGCCAGCAGCAACCTGGACAGCTCCTACGAGCAGTACTTC. This sequence encodes CASSNLDSSYEQYF. This chain joins TRBV7-2 and TRBJ2-7, with D possibly matching TRBD1 (6 bases). CDR1 SGHTA and CDR2 FQGNSA come from the germline V gene. The CDR3 has 14 residues. Trimming shortened V by 5 bases and J by 0 bases, and 11 bases separated the two germline ends.

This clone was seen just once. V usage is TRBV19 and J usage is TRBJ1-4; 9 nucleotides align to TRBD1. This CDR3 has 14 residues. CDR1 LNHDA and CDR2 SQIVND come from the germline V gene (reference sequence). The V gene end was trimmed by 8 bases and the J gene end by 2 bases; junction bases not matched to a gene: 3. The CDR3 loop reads CASGTGGTNEKLFF. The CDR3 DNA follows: TGTGCCAGTGGCACAGGGGGCACTAATGAAAAACTGTTTTTT. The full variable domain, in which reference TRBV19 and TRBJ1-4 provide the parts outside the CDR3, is DGGITQSPKYLFRKEGQNVTLSCEQNLNHDAMYWYRQDPGQGLRLIYYSQIVNDFQKGDIAEGYSVSREKKESFPLTVTSAQKNPTAFYLCASGTGGTNEKLFFGSGTQLSVL.

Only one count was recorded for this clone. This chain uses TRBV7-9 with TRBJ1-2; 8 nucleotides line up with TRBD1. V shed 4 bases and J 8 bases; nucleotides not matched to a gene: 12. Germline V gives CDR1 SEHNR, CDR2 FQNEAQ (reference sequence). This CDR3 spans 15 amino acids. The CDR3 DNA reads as TGTGCCAGCAGCTCCTCCTCCGGACAGGGCCGGGGCTACACCTTC. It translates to CASSSSSGQGRGYTF.

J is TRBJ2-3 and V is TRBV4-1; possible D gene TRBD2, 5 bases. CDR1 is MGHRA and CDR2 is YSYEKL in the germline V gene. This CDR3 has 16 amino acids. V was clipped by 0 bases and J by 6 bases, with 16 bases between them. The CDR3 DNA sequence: TGCGCCAGCAGCCAAGAGGGTCGGGGTTTGAGGGATACGCAGTATTTT. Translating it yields CASSQEGRGLRDTQYF.

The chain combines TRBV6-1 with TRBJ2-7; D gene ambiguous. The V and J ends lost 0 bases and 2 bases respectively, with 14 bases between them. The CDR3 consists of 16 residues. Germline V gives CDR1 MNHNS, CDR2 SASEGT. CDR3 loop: CASSEAMWQSAYEQYF. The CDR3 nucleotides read TGTGCCAGCAGTGAAGCAATGTGGCAGTCCGCCTACGAGCAGTACTTC.

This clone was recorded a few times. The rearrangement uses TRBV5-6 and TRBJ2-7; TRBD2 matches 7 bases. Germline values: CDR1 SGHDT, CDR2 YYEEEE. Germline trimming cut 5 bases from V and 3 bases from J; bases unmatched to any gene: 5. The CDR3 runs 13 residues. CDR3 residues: CASSPGGNYEQYF. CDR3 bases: TGTGCCAGCAGTCCGGGAGGAAACTACGAGCAGTACTTC.

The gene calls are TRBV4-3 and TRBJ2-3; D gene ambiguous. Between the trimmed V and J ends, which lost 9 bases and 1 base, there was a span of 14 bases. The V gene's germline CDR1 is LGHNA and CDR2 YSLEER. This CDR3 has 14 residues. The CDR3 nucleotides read TGCGCCAGAGGCAATCGGGTTGGCACAGATACGCAGTATTTT. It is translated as CARGNRVGTDTQYF.

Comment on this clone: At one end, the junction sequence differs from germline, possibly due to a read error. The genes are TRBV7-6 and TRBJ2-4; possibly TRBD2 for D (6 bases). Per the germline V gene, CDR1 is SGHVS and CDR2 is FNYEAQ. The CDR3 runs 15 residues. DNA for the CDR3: TGTGCCAGCAGCCCTGCGCTACTCGGGAGAAACAGTCAGTACTTC. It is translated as CASSPALLGRNSQYF. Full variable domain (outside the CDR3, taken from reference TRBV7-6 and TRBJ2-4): GAGVSQSPRYKVTKRGQDVALRCDPISGHVSLYWYRQALGQGPEFLTYFNYEAQQDKSGLPNDRFSAERPEGSISTLTIQRTEQRDSAMYRCASSPALLGRNSQYFGAGTRLSVL.

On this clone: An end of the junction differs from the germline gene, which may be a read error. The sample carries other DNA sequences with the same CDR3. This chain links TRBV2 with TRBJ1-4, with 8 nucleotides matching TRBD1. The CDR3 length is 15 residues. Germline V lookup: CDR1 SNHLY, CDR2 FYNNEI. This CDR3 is CASSVLGQANEKLFF. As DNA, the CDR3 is TGTGCCAGTAGTGTATTGGGACAGGCGAATGAAAAACTGTTTTTT.

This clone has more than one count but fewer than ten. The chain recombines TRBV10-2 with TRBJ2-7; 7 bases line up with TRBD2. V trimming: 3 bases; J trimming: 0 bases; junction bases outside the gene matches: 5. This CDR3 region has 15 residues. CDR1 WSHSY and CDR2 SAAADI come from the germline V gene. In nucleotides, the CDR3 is TGCGCCAGCAGTGACGGAAGCGGGGCCTCCTACGAGCAGTACTTC. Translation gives CASSDGSGASYEQYF.

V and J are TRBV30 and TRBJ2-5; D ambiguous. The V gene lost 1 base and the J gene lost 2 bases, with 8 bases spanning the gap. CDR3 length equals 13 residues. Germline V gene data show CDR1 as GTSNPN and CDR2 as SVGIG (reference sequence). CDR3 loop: CAWSGYPQETQYF. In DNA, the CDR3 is TGTGCCTGGAGTGGCTATCCTCAAGAGACCCAGTACTTC.

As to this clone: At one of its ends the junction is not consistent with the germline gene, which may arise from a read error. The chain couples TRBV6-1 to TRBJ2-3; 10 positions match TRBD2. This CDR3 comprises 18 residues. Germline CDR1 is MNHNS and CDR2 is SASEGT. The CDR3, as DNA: TGTGCCAGCAGCGAAGGGGCGGCTAGCGGGAGTAGGACAGATACGCAGTATTTT. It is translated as CASSEGAASGSRTDTQYF.

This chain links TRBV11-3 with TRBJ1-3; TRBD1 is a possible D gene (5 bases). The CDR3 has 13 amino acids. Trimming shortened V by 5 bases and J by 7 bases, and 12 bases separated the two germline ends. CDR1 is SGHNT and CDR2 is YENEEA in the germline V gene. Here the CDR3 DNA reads TGTGCCAGCAGCCCTGACAAGGGGAACACCATATATTTT. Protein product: CASSPDKGNTIYF.

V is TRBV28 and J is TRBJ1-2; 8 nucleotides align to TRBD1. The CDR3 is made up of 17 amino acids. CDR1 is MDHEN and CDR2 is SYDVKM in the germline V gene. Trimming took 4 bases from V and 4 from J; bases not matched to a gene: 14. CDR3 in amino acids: CASSSYTSGGRIYGYTF. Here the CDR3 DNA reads TGTGCCAGCAGTTCCTATACCTCAGGGGGCCGAATCTATGGCTACACCTTC.

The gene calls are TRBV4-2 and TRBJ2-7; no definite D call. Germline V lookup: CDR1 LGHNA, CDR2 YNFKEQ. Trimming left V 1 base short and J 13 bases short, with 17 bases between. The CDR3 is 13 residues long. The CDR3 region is CASSQGNAATPYF. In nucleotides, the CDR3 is TGTGCCAGCAGCCAAGGAAATGCGGCAACCCCTTACTTC.

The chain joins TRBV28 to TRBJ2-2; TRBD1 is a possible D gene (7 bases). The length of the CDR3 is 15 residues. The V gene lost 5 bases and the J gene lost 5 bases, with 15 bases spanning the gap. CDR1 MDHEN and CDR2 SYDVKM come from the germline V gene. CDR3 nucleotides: TGTGCCAGCAGTGCCAGGGGGGAGTGGACCGGGGAGCTGTTTTTT. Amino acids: CASSARGEWTGELFF.

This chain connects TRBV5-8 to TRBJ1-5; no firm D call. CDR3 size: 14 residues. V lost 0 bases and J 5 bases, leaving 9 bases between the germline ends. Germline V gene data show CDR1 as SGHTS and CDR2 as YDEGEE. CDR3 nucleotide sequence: TGTGCCAGCAGCTTGGTCAGGCGCGATCAGCCCCAGCATTTT. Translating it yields CASSLVRRDQPQHF.

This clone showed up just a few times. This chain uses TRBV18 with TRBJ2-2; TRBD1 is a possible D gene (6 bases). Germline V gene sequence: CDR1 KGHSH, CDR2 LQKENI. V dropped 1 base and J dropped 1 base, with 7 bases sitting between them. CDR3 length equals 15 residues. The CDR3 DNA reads TGTGCCAGCTCACCACGCAGGGGGAACACCGGGGAGCTGTTTTTT. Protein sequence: CASSPRRGNTGELFF.

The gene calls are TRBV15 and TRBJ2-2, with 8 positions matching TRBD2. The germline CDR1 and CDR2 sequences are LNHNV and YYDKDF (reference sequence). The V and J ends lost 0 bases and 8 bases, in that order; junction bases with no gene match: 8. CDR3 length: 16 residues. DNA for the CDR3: TGTGCCACCAGCAGAGATCGGGGGGGTAGTCGAGGGGAGCTGTTTTTT. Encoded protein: CATSRDRGGSRGELFF.

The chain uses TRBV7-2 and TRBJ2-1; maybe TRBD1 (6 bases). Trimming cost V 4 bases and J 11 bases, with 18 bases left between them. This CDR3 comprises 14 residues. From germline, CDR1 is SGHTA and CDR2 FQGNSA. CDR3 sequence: CASSSEPGHLKQFF. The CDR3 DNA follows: TGTGCCAGCAGCTCCGAGCCGGGACACCTAAAGCAGTTCTTC.

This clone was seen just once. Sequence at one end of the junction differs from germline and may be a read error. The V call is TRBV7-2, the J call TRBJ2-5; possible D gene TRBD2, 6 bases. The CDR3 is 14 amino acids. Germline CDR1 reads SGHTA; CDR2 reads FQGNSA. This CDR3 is CASNSGLSQGTQYF. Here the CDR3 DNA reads TGTGCCAGCAACTCGGGACTTTCGCAAGGGACCCAGTACTTC. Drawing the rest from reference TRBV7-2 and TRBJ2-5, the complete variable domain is GAGVSQSPSNKVTEKGKDVELRCDPISGHTALYWYRQSLGQGLEFLIYFQGNSAPDKSGLPSDRFSAERTGGSVSTLTIQRTQQEDSAVYLCASNSGLSQGTQYFGPGTRLLVL.

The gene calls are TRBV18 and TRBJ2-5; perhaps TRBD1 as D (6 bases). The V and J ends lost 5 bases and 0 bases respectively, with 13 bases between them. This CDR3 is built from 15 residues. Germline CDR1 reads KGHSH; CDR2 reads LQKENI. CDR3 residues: CASSERQANQETQYF. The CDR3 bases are TGTGCCAGCTCAGAAAGACAGGCCAACCAAGAGACCCAGTACTTC.

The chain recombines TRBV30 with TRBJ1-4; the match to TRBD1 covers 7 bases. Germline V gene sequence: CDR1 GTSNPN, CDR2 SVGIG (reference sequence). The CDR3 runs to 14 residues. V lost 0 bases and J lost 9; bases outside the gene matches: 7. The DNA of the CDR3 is TGTGCCTGGAGTGTGGCGGACAGGTATAAAAAACTGTTTTTT. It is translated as CAWSVADRYKKLFF.

The CDR3 region has the DNA TGTGCCAGCTCACCACTAGCGGGGGACACAGATACGCAGTATTTT. This sequence encodes CASSPLAGDTDTQYF. V gene TRBV18 combines with J gene TRBJ2-3, with 9 bases lining up with TRBD2. This CDR3 has 15 amino acids. V lost 1 base, J lost 2 bases, and 1 base stayed unmatched. CDR1 and CDR2 from the germline V gene are KGHSH and LQKENI.

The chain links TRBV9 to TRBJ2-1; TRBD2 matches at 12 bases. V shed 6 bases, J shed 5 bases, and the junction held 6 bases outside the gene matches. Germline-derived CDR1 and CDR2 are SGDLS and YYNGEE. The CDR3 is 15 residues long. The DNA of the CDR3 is TGTGCCAGCACCGGTCTAGCGGGGGGGGACAATGAGCAGTTCTTC. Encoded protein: CASTGLAGGDNEQFF.

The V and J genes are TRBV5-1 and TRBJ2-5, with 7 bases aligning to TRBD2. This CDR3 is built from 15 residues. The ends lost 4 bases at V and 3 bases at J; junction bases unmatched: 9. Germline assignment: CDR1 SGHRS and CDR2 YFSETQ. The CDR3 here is CASSLTSVTKETQYF. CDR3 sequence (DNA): TGCGCCAGCAGCCTCACTAGCGTCACCAAAGAGACCCAGTACTTC.

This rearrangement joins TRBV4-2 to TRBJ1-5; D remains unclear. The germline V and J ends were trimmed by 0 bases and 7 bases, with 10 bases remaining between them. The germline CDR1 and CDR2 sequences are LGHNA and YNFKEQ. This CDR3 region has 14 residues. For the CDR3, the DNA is TGTGCCAGCAGCCAAGATCGTACAGACCAGCCCCAGCATTTT. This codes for CASSQDRTDQPQHF.

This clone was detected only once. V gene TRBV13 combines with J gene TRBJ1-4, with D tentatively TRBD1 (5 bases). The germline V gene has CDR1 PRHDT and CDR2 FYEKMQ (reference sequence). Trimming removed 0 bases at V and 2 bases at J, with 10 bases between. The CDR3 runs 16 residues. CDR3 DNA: TGTGCCAGCAGCTTAGGCTTACAGGTCACTAATGAAAAACTGTTTTTT. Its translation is CASSLGLQVTNEKLFF.

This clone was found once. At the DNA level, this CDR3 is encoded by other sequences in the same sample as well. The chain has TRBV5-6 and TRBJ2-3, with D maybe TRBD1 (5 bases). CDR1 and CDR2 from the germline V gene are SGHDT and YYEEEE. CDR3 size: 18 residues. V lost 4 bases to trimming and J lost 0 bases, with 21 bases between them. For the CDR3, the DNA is TGTGCCAGCAGCCCTATAAGCTGGGCAGGGCGTAGCACAGATACGCAGTATTTT. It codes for CASSPISWAGRSTDTQYF.

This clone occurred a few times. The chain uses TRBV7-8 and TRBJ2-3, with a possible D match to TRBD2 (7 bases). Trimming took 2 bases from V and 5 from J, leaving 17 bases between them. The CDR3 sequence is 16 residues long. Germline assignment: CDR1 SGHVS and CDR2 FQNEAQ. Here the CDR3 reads CASSLRGGAILDTQYF. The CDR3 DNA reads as TGTGCCAGCAGCTTAAGAGGGGGGGCCATCTTAGATACGCAGTATTTT.

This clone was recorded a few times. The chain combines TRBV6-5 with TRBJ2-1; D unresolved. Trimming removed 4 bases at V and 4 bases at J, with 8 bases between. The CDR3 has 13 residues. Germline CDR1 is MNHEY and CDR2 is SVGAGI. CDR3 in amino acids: CASSLTGYNEQFF. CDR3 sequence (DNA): TGTGCCAGCAGTTTGACCGGGTACAATGAGCAGTTCTTC.